Here is one TCR beta chain with its context. Which antigen it targets is not known. Base qualities were left out, and no much larger clone turns up one base away. In total, approximately 700 healthy bone marrow donors made up the cohort. At the time of sampling, all cohort members were nominally healthy, though unrecorded immune exposures were likely present. The donor was CMV seropositive and belonged to the group of more than 250 seropositive cohort members. Each donor provided a peripheral blood sample, and peripheral blood mononuclear cells were used for TCR beta sequencing. Genomic DNA extraction from the blood cell samples was performed with the Qiagen DNeasy Blood Extraction Kit. Libraries were prepared through the immunoSEQ multiplex PCR assay. A mixture of 60 forward primers for TCR Vbeta segments and 13 reverse primers for TCR Jbeta segments was used in the multiplex PCR. The CDR3 region of rearranged TCR beta genes was amplified from genomic DNA with a multiplex PCR assay. On the Illumina HiSeq System, the amplified TCR beta libraries were sequenced as 87-base-pair reads. The paper's data handling went like this. A later analysis counted about 80 million unique TCR beta chains across the 666 repertoires, and roughly 10 million of these chains were shared by at least two donors. A nearest-neighbor algorithm error-corrected the raw reads and collapsed the reads into unique sequences, merging closely related sequences to remove PCR and sequencing errors. CDR3 sequences were aligned to IMGT reference sequences to assign V, D and J gene segments. For a sequence to be retained, a match of at least six nucleotides was required to both a V gene segment and a J gene segment. Rearrangements were classified as productive when the CDR3 lacked stop codons and remained in frame with V and J, and all other rearrangements were classified as non-productive. CDR3 was defined according to IMGT convention as the region running from the second conserved V-encoded cysteine to the conserved J-encoded phenylalanine. The earlier analysis of some 600 of the donors excluded sequences that lacked an unambiguous match to a single V gene segment. In an earlier analysis of a few hundred of the donors, a V segment was called functional when productive rearrangements were above 56.7%, and segregating when the standard deviation between donors exceeded 5%. A statistical classification framework was developed to diagnose cytomegalovirus status using the catalog of TCR beta chain sequences. V and J gene assignment, in a later analysis, came from comparing TCR nucleotide sequences with IMGT/GENE-DB human TR gene sequences. The TCRdist pipeline was used in a later analysis to assign CDR3 sequences and most-parsimonious VDJ recombination scenarios. A later analysis defined each TCR beta chain by its CDR3 amino acid sequence plus V-gene family, and excluded reads lacking a unique V-gene family. A later analysis removed nearly 600 highly shared, low-generation-probability nucleotide sequences to deal with suspected cross-contamination and a sequencing artifact. In a later analysis, a clonal expansion index was calculated for each public chain from normalized within-repertoire ranks of inferred template counts. In a later analysis, generation probabilities were computed using a VDJ recombination model fitted to out-of-frame rearrangements, and the results were checked against IGoR. In a later analysis, TCR-TCR, TCR-HLA and TCR-CMV co-occurrence was scored with hypergeometric tests, and a repertoire-size bias correction was applied to TCR pairs. In a later analysis, false discovery rates were estimated by permuting HLA or CMV assignments 20 times. In a later analysis, co-occurring TCRs were grouped using DBSCAN, and TCRdist sequence similarity was added for clustering within HLA-allele-positive subsets. Repertoires with fewer than 30,000 or more than 120,000 public chains, plus five repertoires with anomalous nucleotide sharing, were excluded from co-occurrence clustering. The table was pulled from immuneACCESS by TCRdb, which kept in-frame rearrangements only. Such tables lose some clones; where checked, under half of the loss comes from unresolved V genes, and the rest has no known cause. Clonal size and the V and J genes are those of that table, whereas D and trimming came from the DNA. The sample table contains 100,000 to 150,000 clones; only one count was recorded for around 82% of them. Jointly, the top ten make up 3.6% of the sample.

These data belong to a study of cytomegalovirus exposure and HLA in healthy donors (dated by TCRdb to 2016 to 2017). With respect to the entire study: According to an earlier analysis of several hundred of the donors, about 180 million T cells yielded 117 million unique TCR beta sequences and 276 Gb of sequence data. Roughly 300 gigabases of sequencing data and roughly 81 million unique TCR sequences made up an early release that covered 500 to 650 HLA-typed donors. The genetic ancestry cluster associated with self-reported Caucasian donors included about 81% of the 300 to 450 genotyped donors. The study aimed to test whether signatures of past pathogen exposure could be identified by cataloging public T cell receptors. The T cell repertoires of 670 or so subjects were profiled by immunosequencing and related to cytomegalovirus serostatus. A separate validation cohort of roughly 110 different subjects was used in addition to the roughly 700-subject first cohort. The study combined high-throughput TCR immunosequencing, statistical association of individual TCRs with disease status, and machine learning to predict cytomegalovirus infection status. A later analysis re-analyzed previously published TCR beta repertoires from 666 donors and added high-resolution HLA genotyping to study TCR occurrence patterns. The later analysis used no new phenotypic data to find candidate immune exposures, relying instead on TCR beta sequences and their occurrence across donors. In an earlier analysis of several hundred of the donors, high-throughput TCR beta sequencing was used to judge whether each TCR beta V gene segment behaved as functional or pseudogenic. Alongside the repertoire data, information on donor age, sex, ethnicity and CMV serostatus was compiled. Genome-wide SNP genotypes for about three fifths of the roughly 670 donors were used in a later genetic analysis, which treated that subset as a discovery cohort. All discovery cohort repertoires had been generated using a single sequencing platform. Both class I and class II loci were covered by HLA typing, at four-digit resolution. The number of typed donors differed by locus: about 629-630 for A, B, C, DRB1 and DQB1; 500 to 550 for DQA1; 606 for DPA1; and some 450 for DPB1. Several DR-DQ haplotypes were handled as single units for association and clustering because linkage in the cohort was strong. Among roughly 370 genotyped donors of the cohort, an average of roughly 240,000 unique TCR beta nucleotide sequences were sequenced per donor, around 18% of them non-productive.

Germline trimming: 2 bases from V, 1 base from J; junction bases outside gene matches: 1. CDR1 and CDR2 were assigned from the germline V gene as MNHEY and SVGAGI. Including the terminal cysteine and phenylalanine, the CDR3 comprises 15 residues. The entry retains the CDR3 DNA only, 45 bases that are in frame from base 1. Results the study describes overall, beyond this receptor: While some public TCRs were present in many individuals, most TCR sequences turned up only very rarely across donors. An association between a missense DCLRE1C variant and V-gene and J-gene trimming of TCR beta chains was found in a later genetic analysis and replicated in an independent cohort. At a false discovery rate of 0.05, a later analysis linked around 17,000 TCR beta sequences to specific HLA alleles. The authors suggested that the approach could potentially be extended to other disease states and immunological phenotypes. The cohort was sequenced for TCR beta chains only, and without alpha or paired-chain data the features that could be detected were limited. A cluster of highly shared sequence variants was judged likely to represent a technical artifact of the sequencing pipeline. When HLA alleles, especially DR and DQ, strongly co-occurred, TCR associations were difficult to assign to individual alleles. A further reported finding was that TCR beta sequences accurately predicted the HLA-A and HLA-B alleles for most subjects in the first cohort. The earlier analysis of approximately 560 of the donors excluded some 15 rarely observed V segments, including chromosome 9 orphons, because counts were too low. Roughly uniform sequencing depth across donors was assumed in presence/absence analyses, although this assumption may not hold. In vitro tests confirmed that a few of the cytomegalovirus-associated TCR beta chains recognize cytomegalovirus antigens. Broadly in line with IMGT annotations, most TCR beta V segments showed up in productive rearrangements about 90% or about 30% of the time in an earlier analysis of approximately 600 of the donors. The classifier was reported to diagnose cytomegalovirus status with high specificity and sensitivity in both the original and validation cohorts. A later analysis found that TCR association rates varied across HLA loci, with DRB1 alleles showing the most associated TCRs and HLA-C alleles the fewest. CMV serostatus was the only immune exposure information available for the cohort. Most CMV-associated TCR beta chains appeared to be HLA-restricted in a later analysis, and the HLA associations seemed to be driven largely by CMV exposure. A later analysis reported that several top co-occurrence clusters appeared linked to parvovirus B19, influenza, CMV and Epstein-Barr virus. Some IMGT-functional V segments, including TRBV6-2 and TRBV6-3, could not be told apart with the 87-base-pair reads, so those segments were excluded. According to a later genetic analysis, donors in an Asian-associated ancestry cluster had fewer N-insertions in productive TCRs than the roughly 700-donor mean. Because some donors lacked HLA typing at each locus, the association tests relied only on the typed subset. The study gave a list of about 160 TCR beta chains associated with cytomegalovirus. A later analysis found that HLA-associated TCR beta chains were more clonally expanded and had lower generation probabilities than equally common non-associated chains. Linkage disequilibrium might explain the correlated functional status among segregating V segments, but an unknown experimental factor could not be excluded.

The receptor comes from a middle-aged woman in good health and CMV-seropositive. The sequenced material came from PBMCs. The chain is assembled from TRBV6-5 and TRBJ2-7; TRBD2 fits 11 bases in the junction. The CDR3 region has the sequence CASSYTSGSSYEQYF. The DNA reads TGTGCCAGCAGTTACACTAGCGGGAGTTCCTACGAGCAGTACTTC.